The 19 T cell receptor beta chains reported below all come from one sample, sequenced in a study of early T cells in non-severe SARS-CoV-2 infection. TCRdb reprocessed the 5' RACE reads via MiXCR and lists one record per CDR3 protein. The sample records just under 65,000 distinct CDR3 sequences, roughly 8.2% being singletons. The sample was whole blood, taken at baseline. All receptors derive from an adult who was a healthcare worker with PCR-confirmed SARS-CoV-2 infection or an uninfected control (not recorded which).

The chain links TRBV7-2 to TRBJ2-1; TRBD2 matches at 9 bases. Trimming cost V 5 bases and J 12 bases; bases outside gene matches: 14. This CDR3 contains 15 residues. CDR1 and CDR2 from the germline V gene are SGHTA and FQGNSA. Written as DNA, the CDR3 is TGTGCCAGCAGCCCGACTAGCGGTGGCGCTCGGCGGCAGTTCTTC. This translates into CASSPTSGGARRQFF.

The DNA for the CDR3 is TGTGCCAGCAGCCAGGGGGGGAGCTCCTACGAGCAGTACTTC. It codes for CASSQGGSSYEQYF. The V call is TRBV4-2, the J call TRBJ2-7; 7 bases map to TRBD2. The V and J ends lost 3 bases and 0 bases, in that order; junction bases with no gene match: 2. This CDR3 has 14 residues. Per the germline V gene, CDR1 is LGHNA and CDR2 is YNFKEQ.

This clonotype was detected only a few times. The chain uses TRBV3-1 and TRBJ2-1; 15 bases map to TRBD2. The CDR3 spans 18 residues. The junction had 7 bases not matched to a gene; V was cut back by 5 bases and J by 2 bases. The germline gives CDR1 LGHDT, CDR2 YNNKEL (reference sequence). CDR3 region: CASSGGTSGGRTYNEQFF. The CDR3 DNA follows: TGTGCCAGCAGCGGCGGGACTAGCGGGGGGCGGACCTACAATGAGCAGTTCTTC.

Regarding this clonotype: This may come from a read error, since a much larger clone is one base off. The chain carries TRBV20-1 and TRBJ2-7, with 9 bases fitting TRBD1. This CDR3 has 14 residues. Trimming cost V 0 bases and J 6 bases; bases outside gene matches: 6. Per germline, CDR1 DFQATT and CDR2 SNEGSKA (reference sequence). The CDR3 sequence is CSAREGTGMAEQYF. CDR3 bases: TGCAGTGCTAGAGAAGGGACAGGGATGGCCGAGCAGTACTTC.

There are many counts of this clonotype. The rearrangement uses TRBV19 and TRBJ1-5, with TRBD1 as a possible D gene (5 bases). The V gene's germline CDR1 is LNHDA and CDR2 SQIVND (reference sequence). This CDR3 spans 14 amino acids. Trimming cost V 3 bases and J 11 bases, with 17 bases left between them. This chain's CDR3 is CASSIWGAPGAQHF. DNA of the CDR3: TGTGCCAGTAGTATTTGGGGAGCCCCGGGGGCCCAGCATTTT.

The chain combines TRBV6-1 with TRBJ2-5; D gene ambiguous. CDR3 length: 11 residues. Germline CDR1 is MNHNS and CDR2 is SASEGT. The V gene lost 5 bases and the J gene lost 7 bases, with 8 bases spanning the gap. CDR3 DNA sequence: TGTGCCAGCAGTATTTGGGGGACCCAGTACTTC. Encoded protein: CASSIWGTQYF.

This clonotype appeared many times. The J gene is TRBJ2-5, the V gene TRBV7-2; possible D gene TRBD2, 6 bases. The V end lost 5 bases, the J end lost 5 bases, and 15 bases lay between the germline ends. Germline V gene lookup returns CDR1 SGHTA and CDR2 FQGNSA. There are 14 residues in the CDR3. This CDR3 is CASSGGRGMETQYF. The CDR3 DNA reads TGTGCCAGCAGCGGTGGTCGGGGGATGGAGACCCAGTACTTC.

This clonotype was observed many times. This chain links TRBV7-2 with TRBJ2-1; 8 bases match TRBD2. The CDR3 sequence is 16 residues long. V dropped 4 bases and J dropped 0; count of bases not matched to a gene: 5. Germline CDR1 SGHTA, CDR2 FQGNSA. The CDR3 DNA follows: TGTGCCAGCAGCTCCGTAGCGGGGAGCTCCTACAATGAGCAGTTCTTC. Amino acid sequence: CASSSVAGSSYNEQFF.

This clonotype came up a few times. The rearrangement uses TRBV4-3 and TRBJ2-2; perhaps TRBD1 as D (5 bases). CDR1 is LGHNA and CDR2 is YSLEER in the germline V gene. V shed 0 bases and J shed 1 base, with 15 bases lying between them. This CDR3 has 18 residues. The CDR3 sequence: CASSQELQRQLNTGELFF. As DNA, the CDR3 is TGCGCCAGCAGCCAAGAGCTCCAGCGACAGTTGAACACCGGGGAGCTGTTTTTT.

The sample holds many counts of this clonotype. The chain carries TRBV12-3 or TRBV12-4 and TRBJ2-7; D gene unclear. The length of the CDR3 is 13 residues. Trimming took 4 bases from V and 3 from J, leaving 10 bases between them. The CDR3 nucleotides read TGTGCCAGCAGTTATGGCCCCCTCTACGAGCAGTACTTC. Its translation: CASSYGPLYEQYF.

The CDR3 protein is CASSLANTGDNSPLHF. In DNA, the CDR3 is TGTGCCAGCAGCTTAGCCAATACAGGGGATAATTCACCCCTCCACTTT. The chain carries TRBV5-4 and TRBJ1-6; 7 bases fit TRBD1. The junction had 7 bases not matched to a gene; V was cut back by 2 bases and J by 5 bases. The CDR3 runs 16 residues. The germline CDR1 and CDR2 sequences are SGHNT and YYREEE (reference sequence).

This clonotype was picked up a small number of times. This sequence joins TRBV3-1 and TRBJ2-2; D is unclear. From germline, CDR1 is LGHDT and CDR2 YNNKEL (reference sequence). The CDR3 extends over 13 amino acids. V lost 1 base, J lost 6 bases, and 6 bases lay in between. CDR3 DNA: TGTGCCAGCAGCCAAGGAGTAGCCGGGGAGCTGTTTTTT. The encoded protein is CASSQGVAGELFF.

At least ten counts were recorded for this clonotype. CDR3 DNA: TGTGCCAGCAGTTACTCGTCGGGGGAATTCGGCCAGCCCCAGCATTTT. This translates into CASSYSSGEFGQPQHF. The chain links TRBV6-6 to TRBJ1-5; possible D gene TRBD1, 5 bases. With 0 bases removed from V and 7 bases from J, the gap between germline ends came to 16 bases. CDR1 and CDR2 from the germline V gene are MNHNY and SVGAGI (reference sequence). The length of the CDR3 is 16 residues.

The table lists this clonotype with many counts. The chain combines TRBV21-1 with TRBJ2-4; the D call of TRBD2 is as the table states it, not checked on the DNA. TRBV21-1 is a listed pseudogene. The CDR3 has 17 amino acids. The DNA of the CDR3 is TGTGCCAGCAGCAAAGGGGAAAGCGGAATAGCCAAAAACATTCAGTACTTC. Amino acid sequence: CASSKGESGIAKNIQYF.

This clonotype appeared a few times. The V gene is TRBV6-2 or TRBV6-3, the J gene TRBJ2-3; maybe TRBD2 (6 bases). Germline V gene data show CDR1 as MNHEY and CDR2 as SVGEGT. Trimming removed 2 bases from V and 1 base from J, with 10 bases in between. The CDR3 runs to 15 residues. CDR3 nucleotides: TGTGCCAGCAGTTACCCAGGCGGGGGCACAGATACGCAGTATTTT. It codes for CASSYPGGGTDTQYF.

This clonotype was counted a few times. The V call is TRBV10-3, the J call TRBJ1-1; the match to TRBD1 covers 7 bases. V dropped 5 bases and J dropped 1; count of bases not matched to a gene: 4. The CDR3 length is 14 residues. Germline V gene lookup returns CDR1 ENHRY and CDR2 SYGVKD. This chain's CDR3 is CAISYRDRNTEAFF. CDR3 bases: TGTGCCATCAGTTACAGGGACAGGAACACTGAAGCTTTCTTT.

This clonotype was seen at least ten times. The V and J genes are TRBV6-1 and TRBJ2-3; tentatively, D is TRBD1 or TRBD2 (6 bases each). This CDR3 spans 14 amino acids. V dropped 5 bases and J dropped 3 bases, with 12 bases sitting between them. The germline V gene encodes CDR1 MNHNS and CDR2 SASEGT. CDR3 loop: CASSNRGLTDTQYF. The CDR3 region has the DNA TGTGCCAGCAGTAACCGGGGGCTGACAGATACGCAGTATTTT.

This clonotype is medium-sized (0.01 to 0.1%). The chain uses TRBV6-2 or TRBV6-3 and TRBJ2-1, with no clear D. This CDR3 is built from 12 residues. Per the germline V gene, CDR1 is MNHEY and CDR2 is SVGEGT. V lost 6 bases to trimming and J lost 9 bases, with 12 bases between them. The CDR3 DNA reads TGTGCCAGCAGCTACCGGTACCTTGAGCAGTTCTTC. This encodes CASSYRYLEQFF.

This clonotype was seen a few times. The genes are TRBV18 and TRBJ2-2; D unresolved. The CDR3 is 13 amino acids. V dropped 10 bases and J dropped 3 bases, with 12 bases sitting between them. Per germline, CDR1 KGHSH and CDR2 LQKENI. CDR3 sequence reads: CATVGSDTGELFF. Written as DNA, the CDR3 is TGTGCCACTGTAGGGTCGGACACCGGGGAGCTGTTTTTT.